These 23 T cell receptor beta chains share one sample of origin, sequenced in a study of CXCR3-negative and CXCR3-positive naive CD8 T cells. General study results and limits: Naive cells positive for CXCR3 carried more hydrophobic TRB CDR3s than CXCR3-negative ones.

Their target antigens are unknown. 5' RACE that incorporated UMI labels was used to prepare the TRB cDNA libraries. Reprocessing the 5' RACE reads, TCRdb reports a single entry for every CDR3 protein and omits DNA. Listed are some 130,000 distinct CDR3 sequences; 0.59% falls within the top ten. The sequenced material came from naive CXCR3+ CD8+ T cells from blood. Subset denoted: CD45RO-CCR7+CD27+CD95- naive CD8+ T cells expressing CXCR3 (TNR3+). The source of these receptors is a human donor in good health. Some clones in this sample may be carry-over from other donors' samples.

The V gene is TRBV4-2, the J gene TRBJ2-5; TCRdb outputs TRBD2, but without DNA this stays unchecked. The CDR3 has 14 residues. Looked up from germline, CDR1 is LGHNA and CDR2 is YNFKEQ. CDR3: CASSQDASGETQYF.

The genes are TRBV29-1 and TRBJ1-2; there is no DNA to check the TCRdb D call of TRBD1. The CDR3 is 14 amino acids. Germline CDR1 and CDR2: SQVTM and ANQGSEA. CDR3 residues: CSVEDQEQGKGYTF.

This sequence joins TRBV28 and TRBJ2-1; absent DNA, TCRdb's TRBD1 call cannot be checked. Germline V gene sequence: CDR1 MDHEN, CDR2 SYDVKM. The CDR3 runs 14 residues. CDR3 loop: CASRLGQTYNEQFF.

V and J are TRBV15 and TRBJ2-7; with no DNA, the TCRdb D assignment of TRBD2 cannot be verified. The CDR3 has 19 amino acids. Germline lookup yields CDR1 LNHNV and CDR2 YYDKDF (reference sequence). The CDR3 protein is CATSRDLRSGWAVSYEQYF.

The CDR3 loop is CASSSSGDLNTEAFF. The genes are TRBV5-1 and TRBJ1-1. This CDR3 is built from 15 residues. From germline, CDR1 is SGHRS and CDR2 YFSETQ.

The chain employs TRBV28 and TRBJ2-1; TCRdb calls TRBD2, which cannot be checked without DNA. Germline V CDR1 and CDR2: MDHEN, SYDVKM. The CDR3 spans 16 residues. CDR3 region: CASSFGLAISDNEQFF.

The V gene is TRBV20-1, the J gene TRBJ2-3; no DNA is available, so the TRBD1 call from TCRdb remains unchecked. Germline CDR1 reads DFQATT; CDR2 reads SNEGSKA (reference sequence). This CDR3 spans 15 amino acids. This chain's CDR3 is CSADGWDRVTDTQYF.

The chain carries TRBV5-1 and TRBJ2-7; TCRdb picks TRBD1, but there is no DNA to check that call. This CDR3 has 15 residues. Germline V gives CDR1 SGHRS, CDR2 YFSETQ. CDR3 amino acids: CASRPSTGLSYEQYF.

This chain links TRBV19 with TRBJ1-1; TCRdb proposes TRBD1, but this gene call is untestable without DNA. The CDR3 runs 18 residues. CDR1 LNHDA and CDR2 SQIVND come from the germline V gene (reference sequence). The CDR3 is CASSKIVGQGASGTEAFF.

The chain employs TRBV6-5 and TRBJ2-7; TCRdb designates TRBD2, a call that cannot be tested without DNA. The CDR3 is made up of 13 amino acids. Germline V lookup: CDR1 MNHEY, CDR2 SVGAGI. The CDR3 loop is CASIDGEAYEQYF.

The chain carries TRBV29-1 and TRBJ2-4; TCRdb indicates TRBD2, and absent DNA this call remains unverified. The CDR3 loop spans 15 amino acids. Germline V lookup: CDR1 SQVTM, CDR2 ANQGSEA. CDR3 residues: CSVGGSGVTKNIQYF.

The V call is TRBV9, the J call TRBJ2-1; the D gene TCRdb calls, TRBD2, cannot be checked with no DNA. Germline V lookup: CDR1 SGDLS, CDR2 YYNGEE. CDR3 length equals 20 residues. CDR3 amino acids: CASSKVRGASSGRPYNEQFF. The variable domain in full, with the rest retrieved from reference TRBV9 and TRBJ2-1, is DSGVTQTPKHLITATGQRVTLRCSPRSGDLSVYWYQQSLDQGLQFLIQYYNGEERAKGNILERFSAQQFPDLHSELNLSSLELGDSALYFCASSKVRGASSGRPYNEQFFGPGTRLTVL.

This chain uses TRBV5-1 with TRBJ2-5; as DNA is missing, the TRBD1 call by TCRdb cannot be tested. The CDR3 covers 15 residues. Germline V lookup: CDR1 SGHRS, CDR2 YFSETQ. The CDR3 reads CASSGGTAQGETQYF.

This sequence joins TRBV29-1 and TRBJ2-3; TCRdb proposes TRBD2, but this gene call is untestable without DNA. The CDR3 is made up of 17 amino acids. Germline-derived CDR1 and CDR2 are SQVTM and ANQGSEA. CDR3 in amino acids: CSVDEGRGPDLTDTQYF.

The genes are TRBV5-1 and TRBJ2-2; TCRdb proposes TRBD1, but this gene call is untestable without DNA. This CDR3 region has 17 residues. In germline, CDR1 is SGHRS, CDR2 YFSETQ. The chain's CDR3 is CASSFWGPAENTGELFF. Looking up the rest from reference TRBV5-1 and TRBJ2-2 gives the full variable domain: KAGVTQTPRYLIKTRGQQVTLSCSPISGHRSVSWYQQTPGQGLQFLFEYFSETQRNKGNFPGRFSGRQFSNSRSEMNVSTLELGDSALYLCASSFWGPAENTGELFFGEGSRLTVL.

The chain has TRBV7-8 and TRBJ1-1. In germline, CDR1 is SGHVS, CDR2 FQNEAQ. The CDR3 has 16 residues. CDR3 region: CASSPRDVQQSTEAFF.

This chain connects TRBV4-2 to TRBJ2-3; TCRdb proposes TRBD2, but this gene call is untestable without DNA. This CDR3 spans 16 amino acids. CDR1 LGHNA and CDR2 YNFKEQ come from the germline V gene. The CDR3 sequence is CASSQDPAGGADTQYF.

This chain links TRBV29-1 with TRBJ2-7; TCRdb selects TRBD2, and the lack of DNA leaves this call unchecked. This CDR3 comprises 13 residues. Germline assignment: CDR1 SQVTM and CDR2 ANQGSEA. CDR3 region: CSVPGASGDEQYF.

The chain links TRBV29-1 to TRBJ2-3; TCRdb's assignment of TRBD1 cannot be checked, as there is no DNA. CDR3 size: 13 residues. CDR1 and CDR2 from the germline V gene are SQVTM and ANQGSEA. The CDR3 spells CSVGDSLLDTQYF.

The rearrangement uses TRBV5-1 and TRBJ2-5; TCRdb's D gene call, TRBD2, goes unchecked for lack of DNA. From germline, CDR1 is SGHRS and CDR2 YFSETQ. CDR3 length: 15 amino acids. The CDR3 reads CASSLAPGLQETQYF. Complete variable domain (other parts from reference TRBV5-1 and TRBJ2-5): KAGVTQTPRYLIKTRGQQVTLSCSPISGHRSVSWYQQTPGQGLQFLFEYFSETQRNKGNFPGRFSGRQFSNSRSEMNVSTLELGDSALYLCASSLAPGLQETQYFGPGTRLLVL.

CDR3 residues: CASSQGGPYEQYF. The gene calls are TRBV25-1 and TRBJ2-7; TCRdb proposes TRBD1, but this gene call is untestable without DNA. CDR1 and CDR2 from the germline V gene are MGHDK and SYGVNS. This CDR3 spans 13 amino acids.

This sequence joins TRBV4-3 and TRBJ2-2. The germline gives CDR1 LGHNA, CDR2 YSLEER. The CDR3 covers 14 residues. The CDR3 here is CASRNHGDTGELFF.

The genes are TRBV10-3 and TRBJ2-7. The CDR3 is 11 amino acids. Germline CDR1 is ENHRY and CDR2 is SYGVKD. The CDR3 spells CAISENLEQYF.